This is a list of T cell receptor beta chains from one sample in a study of shared clonotypes between healthy human individuals. TCRdb's table, derived via immunoSEQ multiplex PCR, lists solely in-frame clones and lacks some. The data hold over a million clones, with 78% observed a single time. Sequenced sample: memory CD4+ T cells from PBMCs. The receptors were gathered from a young man in good health. Some clones in this sample may be carry-over from other donors' samples. CDR3s leave out the opening cysteine and the closing phenylalanine or tryptophan. Each record gives: V gene, J gene, CDR3 protein.

TRBV10-1	TRBJ2-1	ASSEGCFSYNEQF
TRBV30	TRBJ2-5	AWSAGWDPIGTQY
TRBV30	TRBJ2-3	AWSLSLGPDTQY
TRBV2	TRBJ2-1	ASNPELGNEQF
TRBV7-9	TRBJ2-7	ASSFEFREQY
TRBV5-4	TRBJ2-2	ASSRTSGTTGELF
TRBV4-3	TRBJ2-7	ASSQKMGSGTRVGSYEQY
TRBV9	TRBJ1-3	ASSVGGSSSGNTIY
TRBV20-1	TRBJ2-5	SADVQETQY
TRBV5-1	TRBJ1-1	ASSSGGVRAF
TRBV9	TRBJ1-3	ASRPSFSGNTIY
TRBV29-1	TRBJ2-7	SVTGTSGRTYEQY
TRBV18	TRBJ2-1	ASSPTRSWYNEQF
TRBV5-1	TRBJ2-7	ASSLEPGSKY
TRBV18	TRBJ2-5	ASSTRVSRREAQY
TRBV4-1	TRBJ2-1	ASSQGLRGQGATNEQF
TRBV9	TRBJ2-1	ASSGASNEQF
TRBV5-5	TRBJ2-7	ASSLALGRTYEQY
TRBV30	TRBJ2-3	AWSRGGGTDTQY
TRBV2	TRBJ2-1	ASSSQGGYNEQF
TRBV2	TRBJ1-1	ASSEQWDTEAF
TRBV19	TRBJ1-5	ASRAQINQPQH
TRBV28	TRBJ1-2	ASSLQGRGGGYT
TRBV5-1	TRBJ2-3	ASSPGSGTDTQY
TRBV9	TRBJ1-3	ASSTGQPGNTIY
TRBV6-5	TRBJ2-5	ASFRGETQY
TRBV28	TRBJ2-7	ASRPTPAGEGYEQY
TRBV6-5	TRBJ2-3	ASSYMASGSADTQY
TRBV5-8	TRBJ2-4	ASSPALRGGKNIQY
TRBV6-5	TRBJ1-2	ASSLQGNYGYT
TRBV4-3	TRBJ1-1	ASSPQGAGLTEAF
TRBV2	TRBJ1-6	ASSSGQGGNSPLH
TRBV4-3	TRBJ1-2	ASSQDPGQGTHGYT
TRBV5-6	TRBJ2-1	ASSFSRLAGYNEQF
TRBV9	TRBJ2-5	ASSFRAGSETQY
TRBV7-8	TRBJ2-1	ASSSGQGYNEQF
TRBV30	TRBJ1-3	AWSVRGRPSSGNTIY
TRBV5-1	TRBJ2-5	ASTLLLVEETQY
TRBV28	TRBJ2-1	ASSLVRGDRGNEQF
TRBV7-2	TRBJ2-7	ASSLMSAGDSYEQY
TRBV27	TRBJ2-7	ASSLSGTAPYEQY
TRBV7-3	TRBJ1-1	ASSEGQTTEAF
TRBV6-6	TRBJ1-2	ASSSGTGPGGYT
TRBV2	TRBJ2-5	ATRPGRNQETQY
TRBV28	TRBJ2-7	ASSFPPGYEQY
TRBV7-9	TRBJ2-1	ASSLPGGTYNEQF
TRBV28	TRBJ2-5	ASSFGGQQETQY
TRBV7-9	TRBJ2-5	ASSLFRDQETQY
TRBV7-9	TRBJ1-4	ASSLGTRDEKLF
TRBV6-6	TRBJ1-2	ASSLDSLYYGYT
TRBV7-8	TRBJ1-2	ASSLIGSGNYGYT
TRBV4-1	TRBJ2-5	ASSQDLGGGQETQY
TRBV10-3	TRBJ1-5	ATGVAQPQH
TRBV5-1	TRBJ2-1	ASSLGWSSYNEQF
TRBV7-3	TRBJ2-2	ASSRDSLTGELF
TRBV29-1	TRBJ1-3	SAKRAGNTIY
TRBV7-9	TRBJ2-3	ASSPPSGRAGSDTQY